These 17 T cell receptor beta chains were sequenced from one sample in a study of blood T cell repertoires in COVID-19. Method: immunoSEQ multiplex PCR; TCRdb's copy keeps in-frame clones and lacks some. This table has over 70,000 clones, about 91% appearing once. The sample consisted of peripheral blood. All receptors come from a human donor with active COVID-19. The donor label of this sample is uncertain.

As DNA, the CDR3 is TGTGCCAGCAGTCAAGGACAGGGGGGGGGAACTGAAGCTTTCTTT. Amino acid sequence: CASSQGQGGGTEAFF. The chain combines TRBV28 with TRBJ1-1; 10 bases are shared with TRBD1. From germline, CDR1 is MDHEN and CDR2 SYDVKM. The trim removed 5 bases at V and 5 bases at J, leaving 8 bases unmatched. The CDR3 is 15 residues long.

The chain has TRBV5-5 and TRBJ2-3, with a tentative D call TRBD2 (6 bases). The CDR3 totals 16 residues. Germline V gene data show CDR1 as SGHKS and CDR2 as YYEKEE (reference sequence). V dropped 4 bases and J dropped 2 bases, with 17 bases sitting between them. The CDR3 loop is CASSAEEGYDTDTQYF. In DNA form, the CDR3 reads TGTGCCAGCAGCGCAGAGGAGGGATATGACACAGATACGCAGTATTTT.

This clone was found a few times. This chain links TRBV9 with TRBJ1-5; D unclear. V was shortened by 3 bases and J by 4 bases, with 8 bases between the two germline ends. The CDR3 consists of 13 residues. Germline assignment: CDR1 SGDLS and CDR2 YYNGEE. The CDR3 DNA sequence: TGTGCCAGCAGCGGAGGGCTTAATCAGCCCCAGCATTTT. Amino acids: CASSGGLNQPQHF.

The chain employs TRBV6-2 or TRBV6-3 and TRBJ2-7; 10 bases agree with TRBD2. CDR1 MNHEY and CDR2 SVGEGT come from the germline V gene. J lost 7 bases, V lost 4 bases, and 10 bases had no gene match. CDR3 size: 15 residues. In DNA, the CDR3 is TGTGCCAGCAGTTTCATAGCGGGGGGCCTTGGGGAGCAGTACTTC. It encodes CASSFIAGGLGEQYF.

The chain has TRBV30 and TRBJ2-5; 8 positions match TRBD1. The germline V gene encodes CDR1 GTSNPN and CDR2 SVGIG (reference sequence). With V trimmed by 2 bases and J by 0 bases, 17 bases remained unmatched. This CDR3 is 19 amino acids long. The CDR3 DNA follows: TGTGCCTGGAGTTCTCCCTCCCGGTTCGGACAGGGAGACCAAGAGACCCAGTACTTC. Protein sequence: CAWSSPSRFGQGDQETQYF.

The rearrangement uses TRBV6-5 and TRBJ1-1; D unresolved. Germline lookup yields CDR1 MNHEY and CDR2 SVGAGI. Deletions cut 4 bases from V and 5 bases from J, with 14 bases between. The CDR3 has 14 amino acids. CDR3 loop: CASSFLELTTEAFF. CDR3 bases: TGTGCCAGCAGTTTCTTGGAACTGACAACTGAAGCTTTCTTT.

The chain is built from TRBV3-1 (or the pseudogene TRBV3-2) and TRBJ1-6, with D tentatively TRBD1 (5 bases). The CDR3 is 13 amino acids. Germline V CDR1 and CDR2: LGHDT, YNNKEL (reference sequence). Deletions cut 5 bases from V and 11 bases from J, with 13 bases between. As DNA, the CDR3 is TGTGCCAGCAGCTCAGGGAGGGTAGCACCCCTCCACTTT. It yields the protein CASSSGRVAPLHF.

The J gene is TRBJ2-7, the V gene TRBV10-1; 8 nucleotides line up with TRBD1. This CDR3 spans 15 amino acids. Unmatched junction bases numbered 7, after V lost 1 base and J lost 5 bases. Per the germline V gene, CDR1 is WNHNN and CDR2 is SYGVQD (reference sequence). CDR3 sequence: CASSELTGVVDEQYF. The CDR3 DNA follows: TGCGCCAGCAGTGAGTTGACAGGGGTCGTTGACGAGCAGTACTTC.

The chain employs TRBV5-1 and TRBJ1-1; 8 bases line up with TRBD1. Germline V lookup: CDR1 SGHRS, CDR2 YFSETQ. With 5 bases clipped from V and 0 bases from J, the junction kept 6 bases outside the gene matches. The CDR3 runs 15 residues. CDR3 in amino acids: CASSSGGDMNTEAFF. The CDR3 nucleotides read TGCGCCAGCAGTTCAGGGGGCGATATGAACACTGAAGCTTTCTTT.

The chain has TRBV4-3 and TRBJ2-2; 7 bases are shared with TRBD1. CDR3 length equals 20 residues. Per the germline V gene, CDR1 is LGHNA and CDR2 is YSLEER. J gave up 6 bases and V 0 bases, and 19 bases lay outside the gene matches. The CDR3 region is CASSQDSLGRQGRGSGELFF. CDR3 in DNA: TGCGCCAGCAGCCAAGATTCCCTTGGGCGACAGGGCCGAGGCTCCGGGGAGCTGTTTTTT.

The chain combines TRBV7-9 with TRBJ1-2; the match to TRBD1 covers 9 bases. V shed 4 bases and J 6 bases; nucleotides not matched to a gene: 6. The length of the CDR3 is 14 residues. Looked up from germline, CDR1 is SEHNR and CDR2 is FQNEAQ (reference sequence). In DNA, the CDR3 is TGTGCCAGCAGCTCAACACGACAGGGGGATGGCTACACCTTC. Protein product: CASSSTRQGDGYTF.

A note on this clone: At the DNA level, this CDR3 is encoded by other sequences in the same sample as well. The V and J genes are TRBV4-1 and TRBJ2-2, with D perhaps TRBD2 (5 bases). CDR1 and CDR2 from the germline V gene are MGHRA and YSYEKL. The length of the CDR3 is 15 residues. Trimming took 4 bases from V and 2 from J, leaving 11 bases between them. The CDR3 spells CASSLWRVNTGELFF. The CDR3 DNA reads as TGCGCCAGCAGCCTGTGGCGGGTAAACACCGGGGAGCTGTTTTTT.

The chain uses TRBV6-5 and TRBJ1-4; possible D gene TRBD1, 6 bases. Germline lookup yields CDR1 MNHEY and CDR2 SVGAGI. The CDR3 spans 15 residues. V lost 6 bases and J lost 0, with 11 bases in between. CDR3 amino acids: CASRPTGPTNEKLFF. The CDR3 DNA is TGTGCCAGCAGACCGACAGGTCCAACTAATGAAAAACTGTTTTTT.

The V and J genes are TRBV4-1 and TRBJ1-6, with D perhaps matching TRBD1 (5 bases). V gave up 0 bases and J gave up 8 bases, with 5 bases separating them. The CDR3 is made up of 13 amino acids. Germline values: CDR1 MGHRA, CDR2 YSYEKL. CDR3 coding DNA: TGCGCCAGCAGCCAAGACAGGGATTCACCCCTCCACTTT. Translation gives CASSQDRDSPLHF.

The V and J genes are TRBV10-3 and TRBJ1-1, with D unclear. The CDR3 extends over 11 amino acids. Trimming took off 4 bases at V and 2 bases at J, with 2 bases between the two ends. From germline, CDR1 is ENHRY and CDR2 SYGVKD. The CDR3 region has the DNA TGTGCCATCAGTGCAAACACTGAAGCTTTCTTT. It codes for CAISANTEAFF.

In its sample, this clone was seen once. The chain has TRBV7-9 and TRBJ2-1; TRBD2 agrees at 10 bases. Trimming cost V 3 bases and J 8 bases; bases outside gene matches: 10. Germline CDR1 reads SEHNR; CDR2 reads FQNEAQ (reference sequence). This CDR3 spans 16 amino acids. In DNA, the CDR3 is TGTGCCAGCAGCTTGGGACTAGCGACCTTTTTTGATGAGCAGTTCTTC. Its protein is CASSLGLATFFDEQFF.

CDR3 region: CASSLNSKDTQYF. DNA for the CDR3: TGTGCCAGCAGCCTAAACTCGAAAGATACGCAGTATTTT. The rearrangement joins TRBV7-3 to TRBJ2-3; D uncertain. The CDR3 consists of 13 residues. The germline V and J ends were trimmed by 5 bases and 5 bases, with 11 bases remaining between them. Germline CDR1 reads SGHTA; CDR2 reads FQGTGA.